The clone carrying this TCR beta chain turned up a few times. This entry comes from a study of T cell changes during pregnancy in multiple sclerosis. CDR1 and CDR2 from the germline V gene are LNHDA and SQIVND (reference sequence). The CDR3 sequence is 16 residues long. V dropped 4 bases and J dropped 5 bases, with 18 bases sitting between them. Libraries were prepared by immunoSEQ multiplex PCR; TCRdb keeps only in-frame clonotypes and omits some of them. The sample includes around 99,000 clones, 85% to 95% seen only once; the top ten take around 0.8%. The sample here was peripheral blood, taken in the third trimester of pregnancy. This receptor was obtained from a female donor in good health, enrolled as a control in a pregnancy study. The chain couples TRBV19 to TRBJ1-5; no reliable D call. The CDR3, as DNA: TGTGCCAGTAGTACCTTCGCGGGGATGGCGGATCAGCCCCAGCATTTT. This encodes CASSTFAGMADQPQHF.